This T cell receptor (beta chain) was retrieved from a study of blood T cell repertoires in COVID-19. About the research overall: The United States, Italy and Spain provided the acute and convalescent COVID-19 samples. T cells, B-cell-depleted T cells, or PBMCs supplied cDNA or gDNA.

Sequencing used immunoSEQ multiplex PCR; TCRdb keeps in-frame clones, though not all of them. Among roughly 260,000 clones, 80% to 90% were seen once, and the ten largest hold 1.5% to 2%. This CDR3 is built from 12 residues. The V gene's germline CDR1 is MDHEN and CDR2 SYDVKM. Deletions cut 2 bases from V and 8 bases from J, with 9 bases between. Material for sequencing was PBMCs or T cells enriched from blood (not recorded which). This sequence originates from a woman aged 45-60 years who had recovered from COVID-19. This chain uses TRBV28 with TRBJ1-2; the D is unclear. CDR3 amino acids: CASSLMGSGYTF. CDR3 DNA sequence: TGTGCCAGCAGTTTAATGGGGAGCGGCTACACCTTC.